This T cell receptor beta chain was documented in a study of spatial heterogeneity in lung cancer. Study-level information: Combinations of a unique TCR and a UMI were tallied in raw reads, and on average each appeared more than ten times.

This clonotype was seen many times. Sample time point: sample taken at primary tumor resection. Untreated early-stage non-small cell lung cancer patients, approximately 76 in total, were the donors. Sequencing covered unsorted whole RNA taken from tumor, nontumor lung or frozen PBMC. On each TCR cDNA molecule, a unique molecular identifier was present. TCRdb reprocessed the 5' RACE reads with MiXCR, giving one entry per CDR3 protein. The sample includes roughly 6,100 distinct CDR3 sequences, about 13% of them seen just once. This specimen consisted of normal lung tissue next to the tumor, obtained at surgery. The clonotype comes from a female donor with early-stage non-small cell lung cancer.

CDR3 region: CASSGRDSGGWQYF. The DNA for the CDR3 is TGTGCCAGCAGCGGCCGGGACTCAGGAGGATGGCAGTACTTC. The chain couples TRBV9 to TRBJ2-7, with D perhaps TRBD2 (6 bases). The CDR3 has 14 amino acids. With 3 bases removed from V and 9 bases from J, the gap between germline ends came to 19 bases. Germline V gene lookup returns CDR1 SGDLS and CDR2 YYNGEE.